This T cell receptor (beta chain) stems from a study of post-analysis software for immune sequencing data. General observations from the study: Among 4 or 5 TRBV segments more frequent in patients than controls were TRBV5-6, TRBV5-1 and TRBV20-1.

About this clonotype: Antigen specificity is unknown.

Prepared TCR beta cDNA libraries contained unique molecular identifiers. TCRdb redid the calling of the PCR reads with MiXCR, one entry per CDR3 protein. The sample comprises some 500,000 distinct CDR3 sequences, under 55% of which are singletons, and 9.5% to 13% rests with the top ten. This CDR3 spans 16 amino acids. The germline V gene has CDR1 MDHEN and CDR2 SYDVKM. Trimming left V 6 bases short and J 2 bases short, with 17 bases between. This rearrangement joins TRBV28 to TRBJ2-4, with D maybe TRBD2 (6 bases). The sample taken for sequencing was blood. This receptor was obtained from a girl between 10 and 17 years old with multiple sclerosis. Written as DNA, the CDR3 is TGTGCCAGCAGCCTCCCCCCCGGGAGACCCAAAAACATTCAGTACTTC. Protein sequence: CASSLPPGRPKNIQYF.